This record concerns one TCR beta chain sequence. The CDR3 contains 15 residues. V gave up 4 bases and J gave up 0 bases, with 10 bases separating them. Germline loops: CDR1 SGDLS, CDR2 YYNGEE. For each subset, genomic DNA was distributed in equal portions over several immunoSEQ plates. The method was immunoSEQ multiplex PCR; TCRdb's version includes in-frame clones alone and lacks a portion of them. The profile shows 1.4 million to 1.5 million clones, roughly 96% of them singletons. The entry originates in a study of shared clonotypes between healthy human individuals. Study at large: Samples came from two female and three male donors aged 18 to 49.

This sequence joins TRBV9 and TRBJ1-4, with unresolved D. This receptor was identified in a man aged 30-40 years in good health. Sequences were obtained from naive CD4+ T cells sorted from blood. The subset here: CD45RA+ positively selected. CDR3 region: CASSPQDATNEKLFF. CDR3 bases: TGTGCCAGCAGCCCCCAGGATGCAACTAATGAAAAACTGTTTTTT. Together with reference TRBV9 and TRBJ1-4, the CDR3 gives the full variable domain: DSGVTQTPKHLITATGQRVTLRCSPRSGDLSVYWYQQSLDQGLQFLIQYYNGEERAKGNILERFSAQQFPDLHSELNLSSLELGDSALYFCASSPQDATNEKLFFGSGTQLSVL.